This passage covers 6 T cell receptor beta chains from one sample sequenced in a study of graft-versus-host responses after intestinal transplantation. No antigen is known for these receptors. Using immunoSEQ multiplex PCR, the repertoire was profiled, and TCRdb retains in-frame clones only, with some absent. The sample records tens of thousands of clones, approximately 95% being singletons. Sequenced material: unstimulated CD8+ T cells sorted from spleen or lymph node cells, taken before transplant. The receptors derive from a human donor who was the organ donor for an intestinal transplant.

The rearrangement joins TRBV6-1 to TRBJ2-7; a weak D match, TRBD1 (6 bases). Trimming pared 6 bases from V and 1 base from J, leaving 10 bases between. This CDR3 contains 13 residues. CDR1 MNHNS and CDR2 SASEGT come from the germline V gene. The CDR3 region is CASRKDSSYEQYF. The DNA for the CDR3 is TGTGCCAGCAGAAAGGACAGTTCCTACGAGCAGTACTTC.

The genes are TRBV6-5 and TRBJ1-2; perhaps TRBD1 as D (6 bases). Germline lookup yields CDR1 MNHEY and CDR2 SVGAGI. The CDR3 loop spans 11 amino acids. V was pared by 5 bases and J by 7 bases, with 8 bases between. CDR3 sequence reads: CASSQGLGYTF. The CDR3, as DNA: TGTGCCAGCAGTCAGGGGCTTGGCTACACCTTC.

The V and J genes are TRBV9 and TRBJ2-5; 15 bases align to TRBD2. This CDR3 region has 18 residues. Unmatched junction bases numbered 10, after V lost 4 bases and J lost 3 bases. Germline V gives CDR1 SGDLS, CDR2 YYNGEE. This chain's CDR3 is CASSPLLGLAGGKETQYF. The CDR3 DNA is TGTGCCAGCAGCCCGTTACTCGGACTAGCGGGGGGGAAAGAGACCCAGTACTTC. Full variable domain (remainder filled in from reference TRBV9 and TRBJ2-5): DSGVTQTPKHLITATGQRVTLRCSPRSGDLSVYWYQQSLDQGLQFLIQYYNGEERAKGNILERFSAQQFPDLHSELNLSSLELGDSALYFCASSPLLGLAGGKETQYFGPGTRLLVL.

The rearrangement uses TRBV7-9 and TRBJ2-1; D is perhaps TRBD1 (5 bases). This CDR3 has 14 residues. Germline lookup yields CDR1 SEHNR and CDR2 FQNEAQ (reference sequence). Trimming pared 5 bases from V and 8 bases from J, leaving 16 bases between. The CDR3 region is CASSPGLLGHEQFF. In DNA form, the CDR3 reads TGTGCCAGCAGCCCAGGCCTCCTGGGGCATGAGCAGTTCTTC.

This sequence joins TRBV5-6 and TRBJ2-7; no clear D gene. V was shortened by 0 bases and J by 2 bases, with 9 bases between the two germline ends. Per germline, CDR1 SGHDT and CDR2 YYEEEE. The CDR3 is made up of 14 amino acids. CDR3 DNA sequence: TGTGCCAGCAGCTTGGAAAGATTACCCTACGAGCAGTACTTC. Protein: CASSLERLPYEQYF.

This rearrangement joins TRBV2 to TRBJ2-2; D may be TRBD1 (6 bases). Trimming removed 2 bases at V and 1 base at J, with 14 bases between. The germline V gene encodes CDR1 SNHLY and CDR2 FYNNEI. The CDR3 consists of 17 residues. The chain's CDR3 is CASSERPTGENTGELFF. For the CDR3, the DNA is TGTGCCAGCAGTGAAAGACCGACAGGCGAGAACACCGGGGAGCTGTTTTTT. The full variable domain, with the rest looked up from reference TRBV2 and TRBJ2-2, is EPEVTQTPSHQVTQMGQEVILRCVPISNHLYFYWYRQILGQKVEFLVSFYNNEISEKSEIFDDQFSVERPDGSNFTLKIRSTKLEDSAMYFCASSERPTGENTGELFFGEGSRLTVL.